Listed here is a single T cell receptor beta chain. Its antigen remains unknown. This entry belongs to a study of OX40 agonist ivuxolimab in advanced cancers. Study-wide context: Every 2 weeks, patients received ivuxolimab intravenously, dosed at 0.01 to 10 mg/kg. Study observations and caveats: In the expanded peripheral T cells, antigen specificity was never determined. Blood T cells, both CD4+ and CD8+, expanded clonally by week 6 at 0.1 to 3.0 mg/kg. On average, CD8+ T cells showed a greater number of expanded clones than CD4+.

Sequencing used immunoSEQ multiplex PCR; TCRdb keeps in-frame clones, though not all of them. The sample includes about 49,000 clones, 85% of them seen just once. The origin of this receptor is an adult with an advanced solid tumor such as melanoma, head and neck, liver or kidney cancer. The specimen comprised CD4+ or CD8+ T cells sorted from blood, sampled in a trial of the OX40 agonist ivuxolimab.

The CDR3, as DNA: TGTGCCAGCAGCACGGGACAGACTAACTATGGCTACACCTTC. This gives the protein CASSTGQTNYGYTF. This chain links TRBV5-4 with TRBJ1-2, with TRBD1 matching over 7 bases. Germline V gives CDR1 SGHNT, CDR2 YYREEE (reference sequence). The V and J ends lost 4 bases and 0 bases, in that order; junction bases with no gene match: 3. The CDR3 is 14 amino acids.